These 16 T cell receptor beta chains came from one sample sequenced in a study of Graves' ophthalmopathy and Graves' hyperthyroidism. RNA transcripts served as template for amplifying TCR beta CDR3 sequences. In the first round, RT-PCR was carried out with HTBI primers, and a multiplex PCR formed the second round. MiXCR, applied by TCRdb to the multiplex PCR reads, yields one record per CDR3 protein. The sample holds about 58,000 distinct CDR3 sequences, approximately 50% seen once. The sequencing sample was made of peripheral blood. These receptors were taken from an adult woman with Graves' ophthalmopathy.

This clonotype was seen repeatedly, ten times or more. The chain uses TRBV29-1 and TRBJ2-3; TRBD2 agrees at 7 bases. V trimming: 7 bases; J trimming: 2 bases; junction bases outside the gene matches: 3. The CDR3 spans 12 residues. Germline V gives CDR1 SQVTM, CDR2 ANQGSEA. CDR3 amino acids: CSGEGSTDTQYF. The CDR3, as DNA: TGCAGCGGGGAGGGGTCCACAGATACGCAGTATTTT.

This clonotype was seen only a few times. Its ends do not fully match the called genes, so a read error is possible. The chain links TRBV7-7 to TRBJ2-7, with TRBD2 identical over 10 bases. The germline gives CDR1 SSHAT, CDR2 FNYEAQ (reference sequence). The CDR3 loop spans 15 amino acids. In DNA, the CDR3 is TGTGCTAGCAGCTTTACTGGACTAGCGGAGTACGAGCAGTACTTC. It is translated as CASSFTGLAEYEQYF.

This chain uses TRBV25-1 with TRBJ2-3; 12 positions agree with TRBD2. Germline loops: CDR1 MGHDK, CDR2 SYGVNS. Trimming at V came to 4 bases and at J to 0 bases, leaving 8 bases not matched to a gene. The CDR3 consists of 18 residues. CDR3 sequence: CASSVDTGTSGSTDTQYF. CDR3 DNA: TGTGCCAGCAGTGTCGACACCGGGACTAGCGGGAGCACAGATACGCAGTATTTT. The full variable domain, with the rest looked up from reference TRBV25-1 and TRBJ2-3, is EADIYQTPRYLVIGTGKKITLECSQTMGHDKMYWYQQDPGMELHLIHYSYGVNSTEKGDLSSESTVSRIRTEHFPLTLESARPSHTSQYLCASSVDTGTSGSTDTQYFGPGTRLTVL.

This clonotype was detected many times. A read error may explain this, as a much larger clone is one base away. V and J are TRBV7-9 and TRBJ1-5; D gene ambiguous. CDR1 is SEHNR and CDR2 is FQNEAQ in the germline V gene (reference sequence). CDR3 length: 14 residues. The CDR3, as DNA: TGTGCCGGCAGCTTAAGAGCGAGCAATCAGCCCCAGCATTTT. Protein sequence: CAGSLRASNQPQHF.

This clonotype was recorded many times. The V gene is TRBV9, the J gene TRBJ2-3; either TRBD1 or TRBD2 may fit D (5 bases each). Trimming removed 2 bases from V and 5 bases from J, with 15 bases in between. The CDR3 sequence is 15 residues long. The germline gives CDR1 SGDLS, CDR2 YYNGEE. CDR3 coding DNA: TGTGCCAGCAGCGTCAGGGACGGACCCGAAGATACGCAGTATTTT. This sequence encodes CASSVRDGPEDTQYF.

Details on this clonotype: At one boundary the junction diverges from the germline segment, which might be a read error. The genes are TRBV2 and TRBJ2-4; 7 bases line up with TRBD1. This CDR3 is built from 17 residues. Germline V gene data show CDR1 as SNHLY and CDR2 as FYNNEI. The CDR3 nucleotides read TGTGCCAGCAGTGAAGCCCTCAGATGGACAGGAAAAAACATTCAGTACTTT. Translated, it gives CASSEALRWTGKNIQYF.

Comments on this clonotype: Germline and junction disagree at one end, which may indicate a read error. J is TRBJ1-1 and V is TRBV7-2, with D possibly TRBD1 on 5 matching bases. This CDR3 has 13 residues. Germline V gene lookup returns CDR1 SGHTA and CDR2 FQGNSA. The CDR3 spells CASSLEGRGEALF. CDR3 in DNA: TGTGCCAGCAGCTTAGAGGGTAGAGGGGAGGCTCTCTTT.

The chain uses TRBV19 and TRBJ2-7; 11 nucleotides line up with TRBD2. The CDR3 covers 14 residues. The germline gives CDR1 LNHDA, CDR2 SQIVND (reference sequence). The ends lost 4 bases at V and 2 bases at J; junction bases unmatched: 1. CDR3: CASSNSGRAYEQYF. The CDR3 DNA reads TGTGCCAGTAGTAATAGCGGGAGGGCCTACGAGCAGTACTTC.

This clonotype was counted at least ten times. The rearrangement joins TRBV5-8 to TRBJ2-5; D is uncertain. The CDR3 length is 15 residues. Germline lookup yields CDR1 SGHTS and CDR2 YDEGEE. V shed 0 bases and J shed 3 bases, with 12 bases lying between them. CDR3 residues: CASSLVRNWEETQYF. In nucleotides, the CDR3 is TGTGCCAGCAGCTTGGTTCGAAATTGGGAAGAGACCCAGTACTTC.

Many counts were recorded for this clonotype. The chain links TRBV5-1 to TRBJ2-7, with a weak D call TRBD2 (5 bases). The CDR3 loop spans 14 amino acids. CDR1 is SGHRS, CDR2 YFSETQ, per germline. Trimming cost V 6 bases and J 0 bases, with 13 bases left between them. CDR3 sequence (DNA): TGCGCCAGCACCGGGTGGGGAGCCTCCTACGAGCAGTACTTC. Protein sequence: CASTGWGASYEQYF.

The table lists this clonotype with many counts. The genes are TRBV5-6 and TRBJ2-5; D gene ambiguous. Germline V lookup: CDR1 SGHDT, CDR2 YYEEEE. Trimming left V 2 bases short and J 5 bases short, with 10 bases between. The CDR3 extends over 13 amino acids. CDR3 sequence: CASSFRALETQYF. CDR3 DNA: TGTGCCAGCAGCTTTCGGGCATTGGAGACCCAGTACTTC.

The CDR3 protein is CASKQETGTNTEQFF. In DNA, the CDR3 is TGTGCCAGCAAACAAGAGACAGGGACGAACACTGAGCAGTTCTTC. The rearrangement links TRBV6-4 to TRBJ2-1; 7 bases match TRBD1. Germline CDR1 reads MRHNA; CDR2 reads SNTAGT. The CDR3 sequence is 15 residues long. Trimming cost V 7 bases and J 9 bases; bases outside gene matches: 15.

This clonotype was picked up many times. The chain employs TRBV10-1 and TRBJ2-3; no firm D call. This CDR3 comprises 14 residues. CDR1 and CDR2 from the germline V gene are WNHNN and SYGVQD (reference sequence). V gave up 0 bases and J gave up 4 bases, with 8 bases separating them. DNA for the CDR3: TGCGCCAGCAGTGAGTCCAGGTATTCAGATACGCAGTATTTT. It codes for CASSESRYSDTQYF.

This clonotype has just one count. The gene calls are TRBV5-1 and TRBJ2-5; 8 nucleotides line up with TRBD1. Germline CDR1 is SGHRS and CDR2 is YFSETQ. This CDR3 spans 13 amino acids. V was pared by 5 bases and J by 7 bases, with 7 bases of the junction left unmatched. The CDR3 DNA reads TGCGCCAGCAGACAGGACAGGGCGGGGACCCAGTACTTC. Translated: CASRQDRAGTQYF.

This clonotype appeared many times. The CDR3 is CASSPRGPEQETQYF. CDR3 nucleotide sequence: TGCGCCAGCAGCCCACGGGGGCCCGAACAAGAGACCCAGTACTTC. The chain links TRBV5-1 to TRBJ2-5; D tentatively fits TRBD1 or TRBD2 (6 bases each). The germline V gene encodes CDR1 SGHRS and CDR2 YFSETQ. V was cut by 4 bases and J by 2 bases, with 15 bases left in between. This CDR3 is 15 amino acids long.

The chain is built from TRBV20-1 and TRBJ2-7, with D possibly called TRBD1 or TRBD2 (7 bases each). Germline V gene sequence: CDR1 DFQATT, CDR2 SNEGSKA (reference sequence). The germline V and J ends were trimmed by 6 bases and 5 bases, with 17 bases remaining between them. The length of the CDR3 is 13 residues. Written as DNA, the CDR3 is TGCAGTGCCAGGGGGAGGGCCGAGGACGAGCAGTACTTC. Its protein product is CSARGRAEDEQYF.